A selection of T cell receptor beta chains follows, all from one sample in a study of blood T cells in healthy people across ages. MiXCR, run by TCRdb on the 5' RACE reads, gives a single entry per CDR3 protein. The sample shows around 1,000,000 distinct CDR3 sequences, around 27% of them seen only once. These sequences were also reported in another study, on T cells of mothers and their children.

The sequenced sample consisted of blood. These receptors were taken from a girl aged 2 to 10 in good health. The CDR3 runs from the conserved cysteine through the conserved F or W. Fields, in order: V gene, D gene, clone size, J gene, CDR3 DNA, CDR3 protein. D genes are given only for firm matches. Size is stated for part of the rows, as once, few or many counts, or as a class when the clone is expanded.

v_call: TRBV12-3/TRBV12-4; d_call: .; clone_size: .; j_call: TRBJ2-2; cdr3_nt: TGTGCCAGCAGACACGATCTAGCGAACACCGGGGAGCTGTTTTTT; cdr3_aa: CASRHDLANTGELFF
v_call: TRBV29-1; d_call: .; clone_size: .; j_call: TRBJ2-1; cdr3_nt: TGCAGCGAGCCCCCGGGCTACTACAATGAGCAGTTCTTC; cdr3_aa: CSEPPGYYNEQFF
v_call: TRBV6-5; d_call: TRBD1; clone_size: .; j_call: TRBJ1-1; cdr3_nt: TGTGCCAGCAGTTACAAGGACAGGGAGGAAGCTTTCTTT; cdr3_aa: CASSYKDREEAFF
v_call: TRBV6-5; d_call: TRBD1; clone_size: few; j_call: TRBJ1-4; cdr3_nt: TGTGCCAGCAGGTGGACAGGGGGGAGTGAAAAACTGTTTTTT; cdr3_aa: CASRWTGGSEKLFF
v_call: TRBV3-1; d_call: .; clone_size: few; j_call: TRBJ2-3; cdr3_nt: TGTGCCAGCAGCCAAAAGAAGATAGATATTAGCACAGATACGCAGTATTTT; cdr3_aa: CASSQKKIDISTDTQYF
v_call: TRBV6-1; d_call: TRBD1; clone_size: few; j_call: TRBJ2-2; cdr3_nt: TGTGCCAGCAGTGGGACAGGTTGGCCCGGGGAGCTGTTTTTT; cdr3_aa: CASSGTGWPGELFF
v_call: TRBV11-2; d_call: .; clone_size: few; j_call: TRBJ2-7; cdr3_nt: TGTGCCAGCAGCCCCTGGCAGGGGACCTACGAGCAGTACTTC; cdr3_aa: CASSPWQGTYEQYF
v_call: TRBV5-6; d_call: TRBD1; clone_size: .; j_call: TRBJ2-3; cdr3_nt: TGTGCCAGCAGCACAGGACAGGGGGCAGAAGATACGCAGTATTTT; cdr3_aa: CASSTGQGAEDTQYF
v_call: TRBV12-3/TRBV12-4; d_call: .; clone_size: .; j_call: TRBJ1-2; cdr3_nt: TGTGCCAGCAGTTTGTCTGTAGCGCAGCTCAAGGGCTACACCTTC; cdr3_aa: CASSLSVAQLKGYTF
v_call: TRBV29-1; d_call: .; clone_size: .; j_call: TRBJ2-7; cdr3_nt: TGCAGCGTTGTGTTCGCGGACTCCTACGAGCAGTACTTC; cdr3_aa: CSVVFADSYEQYF
v_call: TRBV7-9; d_call: TRBD2; clone_size: many; j_call: TRBJ2-7; cdr3_nt: TGTGCCAGCAGCTTTAGCGGGAGCTCCTACGAGCAGTACTTC; cdr3_aa: CASSFSGSSYEQYF
v_call: TRBV29-1; d_call: .; clone_size: few; j_call: TRBJ2-3; cdr3_nt: TGCAGCGTTCTCCGCCCCTTGACAGATACGCAGTATTTT; cdr3_aa: CSVLRPLTDTQYF
v_call: TRBV11-2; d_call: TRBD2; clone_size: .; j_call: TRBJ2-2; cdr3_nt: TGTGCCAGCAGCTTTCTGCTGGGAGGGACCGGGGAGCTGTTTTTT; cdr3_aa: CASSFLLGGTGELFF
v_call: TRBV12-3/TRBV12-4; d_call: TRBD2; clone_size: .; j_call: TRBJ2-3; cdr3_nt: TGTGCCAGCCATTCGATTGGCTCTAGCGGCCCGCAGTATTTT; cdr3_aa: CASHSIGSSGPQYF
v_call: TRBV7-2; d_call: TRBD2; clone_size: many; j_call: TRBJ2-2; cdr3_nt: TGTGCCAGCAGCCGGGGGGGGCAGAACACCGGGGAGCTGTTTTTT; cdr3_aa: CASSRGGQNTGELFF
v_call: TRBV28; d_call: TRBD2; clone_size: few; j_call: TRBJ2-3; cdr3_nt: TGTGCCAGCAGGCCCGGGACTAGCACGCAGTATTTT; cdr3_aa: CASRPGTSTQYF
v_call: TRBV24-1; d_call: .; clone_size: .; j_call: TRBJ2-7; cdr3_nt: TGTGCCACCAGTGCCCCCAGAGACTCCTACGAGCAGTACTTC; cdr3_aa: CATSAPRDSYEQYF
v_call: TRBV20-1; d_call: .; clone_size: .; j_call: TRBJ2-1; cdr3_nt: TGCAGTGCTAGAGATTTAAAGGCCGGGGAGCAGTTCTTC; cdr3_aa: CSARDLKAGEQFF
v_call: TRBV2; d_call: TRBD1; clone_size: few; j_call: TRBJ2-7; cdr3_nt: TGTGCCAGCAGTGGAGATTTCGGGACAGGGGGCGACGAGCAGTACTTC; cdr3_aa: CASSGDFGTGGDEQYF
v_call: TRBV20-1; d_call: .; clone_size: .; j_call: TRBJ2-7; cdr3_nt: TGCAGTGCTATAACGACAGGGCCGGGGGCCTCCTACGAGCAGTACTTC; cdr3_aa: CSAITTGPGASYEQYF
v_call: TRBV7-9; d_call: .; clone_size: few; j_call: TRBJ1-1; cdr3_nt: TGTGCCAGCAGCCCAACAGCTTCCACTGAAGCTTTCTTT; cdr3_aa: CASSPTASTEAFF
v_call: TRBV20-1; d_call: TRBD2; clone_size: few; j_call: TRBJ2-3; cdr3_nt: TGCAGTGCTAGTGGAGCGGGAGAGATGGCAGATACGCAGTATTTT; cdr3_aa: CSASGAGEMADTQYF
v_call: TRBV10-3; d_call: .; clone_size: few; j_call: TRBJ1-1; cdr3_nt: TGTGCCATCAGTGCAGCTATGCTACGTGAAGCTTTCTTT; cdr3_aa: CAISAAMLREAFF
v_call: TRBV28; d_call: TRBD1; clone_size: .; j_call: TRBJ1-1; cdr3_nt: TGTGCCAGCAGTTTTAGGACAGGGGGATTGGAAACTGAAGCTTTCTTT; cdr3_aa: CASSFRTGGLETEAFF
v_call: TRBV20-1; d_call: .; clone_size: few; j_call: TRBJ2-5; cdr3_nt: TGCAGTGCTAGCCTACTCAGCCGGAGGATAGAGACCCAGTACTTC; cdr3_aa: CSASLLSRRIETQYF
v_call: TRBV19; d_call: TRBD1; clone_size: .; j_call: TRBJ2-1; cdr3_nt: TGTGCCAGTAGCGTGACAGGGTCGGATGAGCAGTTCTTC; cdr3_aa: CASSVTGSDEQFF
v_call: TRBV9; d_call: TRBD1; clone_size: .; j_call: TRBJ1-2; cdr3_nt: TGTGCCAGCAGCGGCCAAGGACAGGGCGACTCATTCTATGGCTACACCTTC; cdr3_aa: CASSGQGQGDSFYGYTF
v_call: TRBV12-3/TRBV12-4; d_call: .; clone_size: .; j_call: TRBJ1-4; cdr3_nt: TGTGCCAGCGAGGTGGCCCCCCTCGCGGGGCTGTTTTTT; cdr3_aa: CASEVAPLAGLFF
v_call: TRBV4-3; d_call: .; clone_size: .; j_call: TRBJ2-1; cdr3_nt: TGCGCCAGCAGCCAGATCACAGGGAACGAGCAGTTCTTC; cdr3_aa: CASSQITGNEQFF
v_call: TRBV5-6; d_call: .; clone_size: .; j_call: TRBJ2-2; cdr3_nt: TGTGCCAGCAGCTTTAGGCTCTACTCGGATAACACCGGGGAGCTGTTTTTT; cdr3_aa: CASSFRLYSDNTGELFF
v_call: TRBV5-5; d_call: .; clone_size: .; j_call: TRBJ2-7; cdr3_nt: TGTGCCAGCAGCTTGGAGCCGCTCCATGGGCAGTACTTC; cdr3_aa: CASSLEPLHGQYF
v_call: TRBV20-1; d_call: .; clone_size: .; j_call: TRBJ2-1; cdr3_nt: TGCAGTGCTTGGGACCGTAGCTCCTACAATGAGCAGTTCTTC; cdr3_aa: CSAWDRSSYNEQFF
v_call: TRBV12-3/TRBV12-4; d_call: .; clone_size: .; j_call: TRBJ2-4; cdr3_nt: TGTGCCAGCAGTTCTGGCCTCCCAATTCAGTACTTC; cdr3_aa: CASSSGLPIQYF
v_call: TRBV7-8; d_call: TRBD1; clone_size: .; j_call: TRBJ1-3; cdr3_nt: TGTGCCAGCAGCCCACCCTTGATACAGGGGGGGAACACCATATATTTT; cdr3_aa: CASSPPLIQGGNTIYF
v_call: TRBV20-1; d_call: .; clone_size: .; j_call: TRBJ2-7; cdr3_nt: TGCAGTGCTAGAGATCTGGATAGAGCAGGGCTCTCCTCCTACGAGCAGTACTTC; cdr3_aa: CSARDLDRAGLSSYEQYF
v_call: TRBV7-9; d_call: TRBD2; clone_size: .; j_call: TRBJ2-3; cdr3_nt: TGTGCCAGCAGCTCCCGGGAGGACCCGTCAGATACGCAGTATTTT; cdr3_aa: CASSSREDPSDTQYF
v_call: TRBV7-9; d_call: TRBD2; clone_size: few; j_call: TRBJ2-7; cdr3_nt: TGTGCCAGCAGCACCCATCGTTCGGGAGGGGTTGGCTACGAGCAGTACTTC; cdr3_aa: CASSTHRSGGVGYEQYF
v_call: TRBV24-1; d_call: .; clone_size: .; j_call: TRBJ2-3; cdr3_nt: TGTGCCACCAGTGATTCTCTTGGGGGTGCAGATACGCAGTATTTT; cdr3_aa: CATSDSLGGADTQYF